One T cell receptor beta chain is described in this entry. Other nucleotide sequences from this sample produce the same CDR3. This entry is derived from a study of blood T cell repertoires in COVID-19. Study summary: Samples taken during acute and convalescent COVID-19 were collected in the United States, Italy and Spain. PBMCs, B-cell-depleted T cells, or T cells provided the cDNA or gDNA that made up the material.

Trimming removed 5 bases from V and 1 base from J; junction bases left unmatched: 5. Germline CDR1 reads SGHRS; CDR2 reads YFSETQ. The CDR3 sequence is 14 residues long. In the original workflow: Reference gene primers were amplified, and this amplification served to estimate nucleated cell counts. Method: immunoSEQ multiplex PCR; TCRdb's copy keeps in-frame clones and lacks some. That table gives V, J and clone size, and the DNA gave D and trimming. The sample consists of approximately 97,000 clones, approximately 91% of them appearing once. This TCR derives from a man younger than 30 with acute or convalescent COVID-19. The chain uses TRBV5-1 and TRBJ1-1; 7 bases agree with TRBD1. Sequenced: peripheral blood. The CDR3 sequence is CASSLDRANTEAFF. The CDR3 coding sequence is TGCGCCAGCAGTCTAGACAGGGCGAACACTGAAGCTTTCTTT.